The 2 T cell receptor beta chains listed next were all sequenced from one sample in a study of Ad26.COV2.S vaccination and SARS-CoV-2 variants. Treatment: roughly 19 received Ad26.COV2.S at low or high dose, single or two shots; about five received placebo; per-sample allocation not given. Each sample was drawn 63 days after the first injection (of vaccine or placebo). Sequencing was performed with immunoSEQ multiplex PCR; in TCRdb, only in-frame clones are kept and a portion is missing. Of roughly 510,000 clones in the sample, roughly nine tenths were seen once. This sample comprised peripheral blood, obtained in a trial of Ad26.COV2.S vaccine versus placebo. The receptors stem from a person aged 18 to 65 who received the Ad26.COV2.S COVID-19 vaccine or a placebo.

This clone came up once. The gene calls are TRBV19 and TRBJ2-7; 7 bases agree with TRBD1. CDR3 length: 16 residues. Germline CDR1 reads LNHDA; CDR2 reads SQIVND (reference sequence). V lost 5 bases and J lost 3; bases outside the gene matches: 13. The CDR3 DNA sequence: TGTGCCAGTAGTCCCGGGACAGCCACGAAGCGCTACGAGCAGTACTTC. Translating it yields CASSPGTATKRYEQYF.

For this clone: The sample holds other DNA sequences that translate to the same CDR3. This chain uses TRBV24-1 with TRBJ2-5; D ambiguous. Between the trimmed V and J ends, which lost 6 bases and 5 bases, there was a span of 6 bases. The CDR3 covers 11 residues. The germline V gene encodes CDR1 KGHDR and CDR2 SFDVKD. Here the CDR3 reads CATSLGETQYF. The CDR3 DNA sequence: TGTGCCACCAGTCTGGGGGAGACCCAGTACTTC.